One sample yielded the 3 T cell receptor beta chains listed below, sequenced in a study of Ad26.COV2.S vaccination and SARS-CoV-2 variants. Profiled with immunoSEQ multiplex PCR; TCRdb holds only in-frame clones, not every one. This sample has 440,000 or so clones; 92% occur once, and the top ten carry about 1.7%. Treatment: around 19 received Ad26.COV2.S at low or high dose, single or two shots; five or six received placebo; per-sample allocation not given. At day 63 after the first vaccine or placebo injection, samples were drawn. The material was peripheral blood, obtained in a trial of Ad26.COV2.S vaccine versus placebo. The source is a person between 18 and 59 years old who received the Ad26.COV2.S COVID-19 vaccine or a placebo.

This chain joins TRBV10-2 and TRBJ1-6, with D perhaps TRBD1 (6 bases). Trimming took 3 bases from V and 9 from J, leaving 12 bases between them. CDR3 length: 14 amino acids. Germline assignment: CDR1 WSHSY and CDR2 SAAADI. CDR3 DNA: TGCGCCAGCAGTGACCCCCAGGGGAGTTCACCCCTCCACTTT. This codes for CASSDPQGSSPLHF.

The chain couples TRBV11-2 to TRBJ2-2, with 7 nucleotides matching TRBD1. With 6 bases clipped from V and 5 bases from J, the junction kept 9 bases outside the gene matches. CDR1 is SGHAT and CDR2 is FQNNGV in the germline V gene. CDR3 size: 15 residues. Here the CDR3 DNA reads TGTGCCAGCAGTTCGCGGACAGGCGGTACCGGGGAGCTGTTTTTT. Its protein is CASSSRTGGTGELFF.

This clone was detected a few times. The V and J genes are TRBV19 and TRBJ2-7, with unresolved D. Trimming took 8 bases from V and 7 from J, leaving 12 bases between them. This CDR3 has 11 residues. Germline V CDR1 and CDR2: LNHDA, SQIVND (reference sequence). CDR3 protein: CASSLGTEQYF. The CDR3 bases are TGTGCCAGTTCCCTCGGCACGGAGCAGTACTTC.